This T cell receptor (beta chain) was observed in a study of early T cells in non-severe SARS-CoV-2 infection. A single record per CDR3 protein comes from TCRdb applying MiXCR to the 5' RACE reads. The sample yields about 99,000 distinct CDR3 sequences, roughly 15% seen once. This CDR3 is 11 amino acids long. Germline assignment: CDR1 SQVTM and CDR2 ANQGSEA. V lost 2 bases and J lost 7, with 8 bases in between. Sequenced sample: whole blood. This TCR derives from an adult who was a healthcare worker with PCR-confirmed SARS-CoV-2 infection or an uninfected control (not recorded which). The chain employs TRBV29-1 and TRBJ1-1; no clear D gene. CDR3 in DNA: TGCAGCGTTGAACTAACAAGTGAAGCTTTCTTT. The encoded protein is CSVELTSEAFF.